Listed here are 5 T cell receptor beta chains from one sample, sequenced in a study of blood T cell repertoires in COVID-19. Assay used: immunoSEQ multiplex PCR; TCRdb lists only in-frame clones, some missing. This table holds more than 300,000 clones, around 90% found once. Sequencing was carried out using PBMCs or T cells enriched from blood (not recorded which). The receptors shown here come from a woman in her late teens or twenties who had recovered from COVID-19.

The CDR3 protein is CASSSPSSGRNTIYF. The CDR3 DNA is TGTGCCAGCAGTTCCCCCTCCAGCGGCAGAAACACCATATATTTT. The J gene is TRBJ1-3, the V gene TRBV6-6, with D unclear. V lost 4 bases, J lost 5 bases, and 15 bases lay in between. Germline lookup yields CDR1 MNHNY and CDR2 SVGAGI (reference sequence). This CDR3 contains 15 residues.

The chain recombines TRBV12-3 or TRBV12-4 with TRBJ2-1; possible D gene TRBD1, 6 bases. Trimming left V 5 bases short and J 7 bases short, with 12 bases between. This CDR3 is built from 13 residues. The CDR3 DNA sequence: TGTGCCAGCAGTACCCATACAGGGAATGAGCAGTTCTTC. It translates to CASSTHTGNEQFF.

The V call is TRBV13, the J call TRBJ1-1, with D tentatively TRBD1 (6 bases). Germline V gene data show CDR1 as PRHDT and CDR2 as FYEKMQ (reference sequence). Trimming cost V 3 bases and J 11 bases, with 10 bases left between them. The CDR3 runs 11 residues. CDR3 DNA: TGTGCCAGCAGCTTCAGGGGTAGGGCTTTCTTT. Translated, it gives CASSFRGRAFF.

This chain uses TRBV5-4 with TRBJ1-6, with 7 bases that match TRBD1. The CDR3 is 16 residues long. Trimming removed 4 bases from V and 0 bases from J; junction bases left unmatched: 4. Germline V gene data show CDR1 as SGHNT and CDR2 as YYREEE (reference sequence). CDR3 in amino acids: CASSRDSPSYNSPLHF. As DNA, the CDR3 is TGTGCCAGCAGCAGGGACAGTCCCTCCTATAATTCACCCCTCCACTTT. Supplemented by reference TRBV5-4 and TRBJ1-6, the full variable domain reads ETGVTQSPTHLIKTRGQQVTLRCSSQSGHNTVSWYQQALGQGPQFIFQYYREEENGRGNFPPRFSGLQFPNYSSELNVNALELDDSALYLCASSRDSPSYNSPLHFGNGTRLTVT.

The chain recombines TRBV6-2 or TRBV6-3 with TRBJ1-5; maybe TRBD1 (6 bases). The CDR3 spans 15 residues. V was trimmed by 2 bases and J by 3 bases, leaving 11 bases between them. Germline V gives CDR1 MNHEY, CDR2 SVGEGT. This CDR3 reads CASSYPTGHNQPQHF. CDR3 bases: TGTGCCAGCAGTTACCCTACAGGGCACAATCAGCCCCAGCATTTT.